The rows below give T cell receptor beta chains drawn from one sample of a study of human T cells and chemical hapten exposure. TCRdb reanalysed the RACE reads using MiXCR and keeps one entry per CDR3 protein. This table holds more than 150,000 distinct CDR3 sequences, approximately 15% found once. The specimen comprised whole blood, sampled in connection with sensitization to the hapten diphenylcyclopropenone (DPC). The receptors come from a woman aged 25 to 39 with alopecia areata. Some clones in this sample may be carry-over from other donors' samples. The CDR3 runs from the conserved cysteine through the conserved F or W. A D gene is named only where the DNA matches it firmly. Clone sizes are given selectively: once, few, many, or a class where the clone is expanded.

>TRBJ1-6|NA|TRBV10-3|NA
TGTGCCATCAGGATGGAAAATTCACCCCTCCACTTT
CAIRMENSPLHF
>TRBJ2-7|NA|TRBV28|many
TGTGCCAGCAGTTTATCAGGGCCCTACGAGCAGTACTTC
CASSLSGPYEQYF
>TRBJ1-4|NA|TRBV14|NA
TGTGCCAGCAGCCCAAGGACTGGAACTAATGAAAAACTGTTTTTT
CASSPRTGTNEKLFF
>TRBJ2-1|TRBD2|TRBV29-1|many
TGCAGCGCCGGGACTAGCGGGGGGAATGAGCAGTTCTTC
CSAGTSGGNEQFF
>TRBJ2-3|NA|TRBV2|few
TGTGCCAGCAGGGGTTGGCGCGGCACAGATACGCAGTATTTT
CASRGWRGTDTQYF
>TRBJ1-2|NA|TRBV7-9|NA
TGTGCCAGCAGCTTATCGCGACAAGATGGCTACACCTTC
CASSLSRQDGYTF
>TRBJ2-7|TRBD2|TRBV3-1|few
TGTGCCAGCAGCCCGGACGTAGGACTAGCGCACGAGCAGTACTTC
CASSPDVGLAHEQYF
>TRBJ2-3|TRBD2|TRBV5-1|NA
TGCGCCAGCAGCCCGACTAGCCACAGCGCAGATACGCAGTATTTT
CASSPTSHSADTQYF
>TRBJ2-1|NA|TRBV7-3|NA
TGTGCCAGCAGCTTAATTGTCGGCTCCTACAATGAGCAGTTCTTC
CASSLIVGSYNEQFF
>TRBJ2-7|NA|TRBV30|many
TGTGCCTGGAGTGTATCTCCCGAGCAGTACTTC
CAWSVSPEQYF
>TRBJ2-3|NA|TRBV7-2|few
TGTGCCAGCAGCTTTTTTGATACGCAGTATTTT
CASSFFDTQYF
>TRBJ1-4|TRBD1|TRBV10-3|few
TGTGCCGCCAAGGACAGGCTTGAAAAACTGTTTTTT
CAAKDRLEKLFF
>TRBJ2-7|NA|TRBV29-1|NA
TGCAGCGTTGACCTCGGTTACTACGAGCAGTACTTC
CSVDLGYYEQYF
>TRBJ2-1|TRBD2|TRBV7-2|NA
TGTGCCAGTATAGCCCCGGGACTAGCCTCAAATGAGCAGTTCTTC
CASIAPGLASNEQFF
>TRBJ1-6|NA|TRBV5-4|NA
TGTGCCAGCAGCTTGGTTGGGGACACTTATAATTCACCCCTCCACTTT
CASSLVGDTYNSPLHF
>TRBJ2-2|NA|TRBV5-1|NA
TGCGCCAGCATCTGGGGGTCTAGTCCGAGCACCGGGGAGCTGTTTTTT
CASIWGSSPSTGELFF
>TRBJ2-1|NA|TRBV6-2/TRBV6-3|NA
TGTGCCAGCAGTTACGGCGACCAGGGGTACAATGAGCAGTTCTTC
CASSYGDQGYNEQFF